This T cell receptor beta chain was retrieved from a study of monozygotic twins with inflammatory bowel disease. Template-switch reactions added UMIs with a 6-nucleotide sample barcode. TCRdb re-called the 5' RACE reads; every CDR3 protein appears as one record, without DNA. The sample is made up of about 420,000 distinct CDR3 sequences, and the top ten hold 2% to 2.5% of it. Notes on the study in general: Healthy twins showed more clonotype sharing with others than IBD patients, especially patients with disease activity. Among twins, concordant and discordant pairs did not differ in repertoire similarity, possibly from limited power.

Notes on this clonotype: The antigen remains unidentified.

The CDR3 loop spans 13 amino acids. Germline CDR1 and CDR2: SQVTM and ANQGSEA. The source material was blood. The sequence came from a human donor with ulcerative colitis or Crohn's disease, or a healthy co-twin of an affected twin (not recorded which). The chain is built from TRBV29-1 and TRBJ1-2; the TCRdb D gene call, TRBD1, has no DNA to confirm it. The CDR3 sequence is CSVDSGTTNGYTF.